The T cell receptor beta chain described here comes from a study of T cells in Graves' hyperthyroidism and ophthalmopathy. The TCR beta CDR3 regions underwent amplification using RNA transcripts as the source. A first-round RT-PCR of the TCR CDR3 used the HTBI primer set. TCRdb re-analysed the multiplex PCR reads in MiXCR, keeping a single row per CDR3 protein. The sample contains 200,000 to 300,000 distinct CDR3 sequences, roughly 15% of which appear only once. In its sample, this clonotype was seen many times. Ophthalmopathy patients all had a Clinical Activity Score of at least 3, a NOSPECS grade of at least 4 and disease under 3 months old. The V end lost 5 bases, the J end lost 2 bases, and 13 bases lay between the germline ends. Germline lookup yields CDR1 MNHNS and CDR2 SASEGT. This CDR3 has 14 amino acids.

This chain joins TRBV6-1 and TRBJ2-7; maybe TRBD2 (6 bases). Specimen: blood. This receptor was identified in a woman between 18 and 29 years old with Graves' ophthalmopathy. The CDR3 DNA reads as TGTGCCAGCAGTTTGGGCGGGGAGACCTACGAGCAGTACTTC. Translation: CASSLGGETYEQYF.